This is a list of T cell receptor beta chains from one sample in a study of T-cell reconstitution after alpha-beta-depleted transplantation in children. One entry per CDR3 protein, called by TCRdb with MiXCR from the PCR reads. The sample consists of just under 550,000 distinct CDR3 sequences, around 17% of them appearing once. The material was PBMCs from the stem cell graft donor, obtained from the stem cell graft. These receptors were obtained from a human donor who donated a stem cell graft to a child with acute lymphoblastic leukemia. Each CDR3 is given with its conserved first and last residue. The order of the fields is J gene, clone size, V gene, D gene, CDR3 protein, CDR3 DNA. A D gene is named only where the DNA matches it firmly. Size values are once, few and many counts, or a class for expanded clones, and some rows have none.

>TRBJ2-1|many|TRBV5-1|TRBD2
CASSSTSGLYNEQFF
TGCGCCAGCAGCTCGACTAGCGGGCTATACAATGAGCAGTTCTTC
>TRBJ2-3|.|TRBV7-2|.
CASSDFDSTDTQYF
TGTGCCAGCAGCGACTTTGACAGCACAGATACGCAGTATTTT
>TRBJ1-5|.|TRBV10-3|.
CAISEGGREDQPQHF
TGTGCCATCAGTGAAGGAGGGAGAGAGGATCAGCCCCAGCATTTT
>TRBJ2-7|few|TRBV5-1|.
CASSLITGSTYEQYF
TGCGCCAGCAGCCTCATTACCGGTTCGACCTACGAGCAGTACTTC
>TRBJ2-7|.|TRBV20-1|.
CSARDNWSDEQYF
TGCAGTGCTAGAGATAACTGGTCCGACGAGCAGTACTTC
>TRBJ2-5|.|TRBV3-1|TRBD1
CASSRRTGWQETQYF
TGTGCCAGCAGCCGGCGGACAGGGTGGCAAGAGACCCAGTACTTC
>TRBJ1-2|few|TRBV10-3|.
CAISEPTGLPYGYTF
TGTGCCATCAGTGAGCCCACAGGGTTGCCCTATGGCTACACCTTC
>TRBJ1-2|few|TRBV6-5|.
CASSYSQGLTNYGYTF
TGTGCCAGCAGTTACTCCCAGGGGCTGACTAACTATGGCTACACCTTC
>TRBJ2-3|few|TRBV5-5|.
CASSLVGPTDTQYF
TGTGCCAGCAGCTTGGTAGGTCCGACAGATACGCAGTATTTT
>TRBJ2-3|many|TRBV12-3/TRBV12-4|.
CASSPSRLGTDTQYF
TGTGCCAGCAGTCCCTCCCGGCTGGGCACAGATACGCAGTATTTT
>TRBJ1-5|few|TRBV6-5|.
CASSYGRRGSNQPQHF
TGTGCCAGCAGTTATGGGAGGAGGGGGAGCAATCAGCCCCAGCATTTT
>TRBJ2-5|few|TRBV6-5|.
CASSYGASQETQYF
TGTGCCAGCAGTTACGGTGCCAGCCAAGAGACCCAGTACTTC
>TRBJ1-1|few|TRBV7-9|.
CAILSRTEAFF
TGTGCCATACTATCAAGGACTGAAGCTTTCTTT
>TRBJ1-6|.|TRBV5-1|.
CASSLSYSYNSPLHF
TGCGCCAGCAGCTTGTCCTACTCCTATAATTCACCCCTCCACTTT
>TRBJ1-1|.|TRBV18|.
CASSLMGRNTEAFF
TGTGCCAGCTCACTGATGGGGCGAAACACTGAAGCTTTCTTT
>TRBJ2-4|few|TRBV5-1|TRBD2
CASSLMTSGRYKNIQYF
TGCGCCAGCAGCTTGATGACTAGCGGGAGGTACAAAAACATTCAGTACTTC
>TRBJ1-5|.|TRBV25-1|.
CASSERADQPQHF
TGTGCCAGCAGTGAGAGGGCTGATCAGCCCCAGCATTTT
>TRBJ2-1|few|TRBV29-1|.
CSVEGQLYNEQFF
TGCAGCGTTGAAGGACAGCTCTACAATGAGCAGTTCTTC
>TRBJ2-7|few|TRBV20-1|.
CSAPVASTGEQYF
TGCAGTGCACCTGTCGCTAGTACGGGCGAGCAGTACTTC
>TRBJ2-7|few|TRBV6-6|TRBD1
CASGQGAGEQYF
TGTGCCAGCGGACAGGGGGCGGGTGAGCAGTACTTC
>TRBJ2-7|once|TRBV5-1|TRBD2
CASSPTPGLAGGEQYF
TGCGCCAGCAGCCCTACTCCGGGACTAGCGGGAGGCGAGCAGTACTTC
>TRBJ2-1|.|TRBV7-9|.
CASSLAGGDNEQFF
TGTGCCAGCAGCTTAGCGGGGGGAGACAATGAGCAGTTCTTC
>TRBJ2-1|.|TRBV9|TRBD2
CASSALGTSVNNEQFF
TGTGCCAGCAGCGCCCTAGGGACTAGCGTGAACAATGAGCAGTTCTTC
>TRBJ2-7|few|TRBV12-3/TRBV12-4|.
CASSLRTTSSYEQYF
TGTGCCAGCAGTTTGAGGACTACGAGCTCCTACGAGCAGTACTTC
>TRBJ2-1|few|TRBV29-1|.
CSALTGAQLEQFF
TGCAGCGCCCTCACTGGCGCACAGCTGGAGCAGTTCTTC
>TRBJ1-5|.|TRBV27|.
CASSYSAGFNQPQHF
TGTGCCAGCAGTTATTCGGCAGGGTTCAATCAGCCCCAGCATTTT
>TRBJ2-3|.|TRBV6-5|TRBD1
CASSYVGQITDTQYF
TGTGCCAGCAGTTATGTGGGACAGATCACAGATACGCAGTATTTT
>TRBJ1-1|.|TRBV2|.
CASVGGGISENTEAFF
TGTGCCAGCGTAGGCGGGGGGATATCGGAGAACACTGAAGCTTTCTTT
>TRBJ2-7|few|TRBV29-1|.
CSVAPDSPSYEQYF
TGCAGCGTTGCGCCGGACAGCCCCTCCTACGAGCAGTACTTC
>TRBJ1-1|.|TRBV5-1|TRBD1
CASSLQGASGYTEAFF
TGCGCCAGCAGCTTGCAGGGGGCCAGCGGTTACACTGAAGCTTTCTTT
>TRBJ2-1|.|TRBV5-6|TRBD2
CASSLVRAGVGYNEQFF
TGTGCCAGCAGCTTGGTTCGGGCGGGAGTCGGGTACAATGAGCAGTTCTTC
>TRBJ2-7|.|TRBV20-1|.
CSASGGKGGGQSYEQYF
TGCAGTGCTAGTGGGGGCAAGGGCGGGGGACAATCCTACGAGCAGTACTTC
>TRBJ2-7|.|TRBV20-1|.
CSAPGVTSYEQYF
TGCAGTGCCCCGGGAGTTACCTCCTACGAGCAGTACTTC
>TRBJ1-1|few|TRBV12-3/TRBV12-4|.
CASSLFSGAEEAFF
TGTGCCAGCAGTTTATTTTCAGGGGCTGAAGAAGCTTTCTTT
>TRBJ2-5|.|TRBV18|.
CASSPPGTAQETQYF
TGTGCCAGCTCACCACCAGGCACAGCCCAAGAGACCCAGTACTTC
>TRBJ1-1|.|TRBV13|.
CASSLGPAGTEAFF
TGTGCCAGCAGCTTAGGCCCTGCAGGGACTGAAGCTTTCTTT
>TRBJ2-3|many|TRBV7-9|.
CASASRSTDTQYF
TGTGCCAGCGCTAGTCGGAGCACAGATACGCAGTATTTT
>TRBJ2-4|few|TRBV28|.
CASSFGGAKNIQYF
TGTGCCAGCAGTTTTGGGGGAGCCAAAAACATTCAGTACTTC
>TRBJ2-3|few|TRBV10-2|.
CASTDQGPDTQYF
TGCGCCAGCACAGACCAGGGTCCGGATACGCAGTATTTT
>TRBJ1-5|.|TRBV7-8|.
CASRHTGNDPNQPQHF
TGTGCCAGCCGTCACACAGGGAACGACCCAAATCAGCCCCAGCATTTT
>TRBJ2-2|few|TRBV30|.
CAWLGGELFF
TGTGCCTGGCTCGGCGGGGAGCTGTTTTTT
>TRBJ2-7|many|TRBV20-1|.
CSARVRAGVSYEQYF
TGCAGTGCTAGAGTGCGGGCAGGGGTATCCTACGAGCAGTACTTC
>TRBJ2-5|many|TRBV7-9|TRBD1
CASSSTGGRETQYF
TGTGCCAGCTCATCGACAGGGGGAAGGGAGACCCAGTACTTC
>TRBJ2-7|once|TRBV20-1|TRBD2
CSASTSGGINYEQYF
TGCAGTGCTAGTACTAGCGGGGGAATCAACTACGAGCAGTACTTC
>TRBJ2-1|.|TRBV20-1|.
CSGLLSYNEQFF
TGCAGTGGTTTACTAAGCTACAATGAGCAGTTCTTC
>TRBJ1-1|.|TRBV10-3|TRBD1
CAISRTGLGNTEAFF
TGTGCCATCAGCCGGACAGGGCTCGGTAACACTGAAGCTTTCTTT
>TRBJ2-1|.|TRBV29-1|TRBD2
CSVEGGRAGDEQFF
TGCAGCGTTGAAGGTGGGAGGGCCGGGGATGAGCAGTTCTTC
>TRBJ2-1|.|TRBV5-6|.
CASTNDFSPYNEQFF
TGTGCCAGCACCAATGACTTCAGTCCTTACAATGAGCAGTTCTTC
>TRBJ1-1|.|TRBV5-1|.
CASCPEGPSFTEAFF
TGCGCCAGCTGCCCAGAGGGGCCGAGTTTCACTGAAGCTTTCTTT
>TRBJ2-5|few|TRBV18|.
CASSPLVGETQYF
TGTGCCAGCTCACCACTGGTGGGAGAGACCCAGTACTTC
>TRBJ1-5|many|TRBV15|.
CATSRTPSGAQHF
TGTGCCACCAGCAGAACTCCTTCGGGTGCTCAGCATTTT
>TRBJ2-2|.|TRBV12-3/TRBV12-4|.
CASSPASTGELFF
TGTGCCAGCAGTCCGGCGAGCACCGGGGAGCTGTTTTTT
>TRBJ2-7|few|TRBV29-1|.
CSVEEELWRGEQYF
TGCAGCGTTGAAGAGGAACTCTGGAGGGGCGAGCAGTACTTC
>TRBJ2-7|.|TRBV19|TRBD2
CASSVGGRASEQYF
TGTGCCAGTAGTGTTGGCGGGAGGGCCTCTGAGCAGTACTTC